The clone carrying this TCR beta chain was seen ten or more times. V lost 6 bases to trimming and J lost 5 bases, with 19 bases between them. Germline CDR1 and CDR2: MDHEN and SYDVKM. CDR3 length: 15 residues. The data stem from a study of regulatory T cells in long-lasting Graves disease. Through Arm-PCR of CDR3 regions and iRepertoire HTBI primers, TCR beta libraries were built. TCRdb re-derived calls from the multiplex PCR reads in MiXCR, one entry per CDR3 protein. The table lists 350,000 to 450,000 distinct CDR3 sequences, 15% of them singletons. Time point here: newly diagnosed GD, antithyroid drugs for less than 3 months. RNA isolated from PBMCs was used to make the TCR library. Another study also made use of these data, one on T cells in Graves' hyperthyroidism and ophthalmopathy.

The receptor's source is a woman aged 40 to 55 with Graves disease. The material sequenced was peripheral blood mononuclear cells (PBMCs), taken at new diagnosis, from a patient treated with antithyroid drugs. The chain employs TRBV28 and TRBJ2-5; D possibly matches TRBD1 or TRBD2 (6 bases each). The CDR3, as DNA: TGTGCCAGCAGACAGCCGGGGGCTATTTTTGAGACCCAGTACTTC. Amino acids: CASRQPGAIFETQYF. The variable domain in full, with the rest retrieved from reference TRBV28 and TRBJ2-5, is DVKVTQSSRYLVKRTGEKVFLECVQDMDHENMFWYRQDPGLGLRLIYFSYDVKMKEKGDIPEGYSVSREKKERFSLILESASTNQTSMYLCASRQPGAIFETQYFGPGTRLLVL.